The clone carrying this TCR beta chain was counted ten times or more. Its antigen is still unknown. The data derive from a study of T cells in Graves' hyperthyroidism and ophthalmopathy. General study findings and limits: In validation, the model predicted ophthalmopathy. These predictions came a median about 6.5 months before onset.

Exclusions: uncontrolled infection, other autoimmune disease, pregnancy, lactation. The diagnostic basis comprised clinical symptoms, serum thyroxine and TRAb, thyroid ultrasound and orbital computed tomography. Using RNA transcripts as the source, TCR beta CDR3 regions were amplified. When the TCR CDR3 underwent first-round RT-PCR, the HTBI primer set was used. MiXCR, applied by TCRdb to the multiplex PCR reads, yields one record per CDR3 protein. The repertoire has under 700,000 distinct CDR3 sequences, roughly 50% of them found once; the top ten carry roughly 8.2%. CDR3 size: 13 residues. Trimming cost V 8 bases and J 6 bases, with 16 bases left between them. Germline V gene data show CDR1 as SNHLY and CDR2 as FYNNEI.

Sequenced sample: peripheral blood or thyroid tissue (not recorded which). This chain uses TRBV2 with TRBJ1-2, with D maybe TRBD1 (5 bases). This sequence originates from a woman under 30 with Graves' hyperthyroidism. CDR3 nucleotide sequence: TGTGCCAGCGCATATGGCAGGGAGGATGGCTACACCTTC. Residues: CASAYGREDGYTF.